One sample yielded the 15 T cell receptor beta chains listed below, sequenced in a study of shared clonotypes between healthy human individuals. Naive CD8 populations comprised CD45RO-negative cells positively selected for CCR7, excluding terminally differentiated effector memory CD45RA+ cells. Profiling relied on immunoSEQ multiplex PCR, and the TCRdb table lists in-frame clones only, not all of them. The sample shows fewer than 700,000 clones, approximately 95% of them seen only once. Source material: naive CD8+ T cells sorted from blood. The receptors were sampled from a woman aged 30 to 39 in good health.

This sequence joins TRBV6-6 and TRBJ1-4; D is ambiguous. Germline assignment: CDR1 MNHNY and CDR2 SVGAGI (reference sequence). This CDR3 contains 16 residues. The germline V and J ends were trimmed by 6 bases and 6 bases, with 20 bases remaining between them. The CDR3 spells CASSDPGQSWDEKLFF. The CDR3, as DNA: TGTGCCAGCAGCGACCCTGGGCAGAGCTGGGATGAAAAACTGTTTTTT.

The chain couples TRBV5-1 to TRBJ2-3; perhaps TRBD2 as D (5 bases). Deletions cut 0 bases from V and 5 bases from J, with 16 bases between. In germline, CDR1 is SGHRS, CDR2 YFSETQ. The CDR3 extends over 16 amino acids. As DNA, the CDR3 is TGCGCCAGCAGCTTGGATGGAGGAGGATTAGGAGATACGCAGTATTTT. This sequence encodes CASSLDGGGLGDTQYF.

On this clone itself: The same CDR3 arises from other DNA sequences in this sample as well. V gene TRBV19 combines with J gene TRBJ2-7; 10 positions match TRBD1. Germline CDR1 reads LNHDA; CDR2 reads SQIVND (reference sequence). V lost 6 bases, J lost 2 bases, and 4 bases stayed unmatched. CDR3 length equals 14 residues. For the CDR3, the DNA is TGTGCCAGTAGCCCGGGACAGGGGCCCTACGAGCAGTACTTC. Protein sequence: CASSPGQGPYEQYF.

The chain has TRBV5-1 and TRBJ1-1; D unresolved. CDR1 is SGHRS and CDR2 is YFSETQ in the germline V gene. This CDR3 is built from 14 residues. Trimming removed 1 base at V and 0 bases at J, with 7 bases between. The CDR3 here is CASSLIGLNTEAFF. The CDR3 DNA reads TGCGCCAGCAGCTTGATCGGACTGAACACTGAAGCTTTCTTT.

The chain carries TRBV6-5 and TRBJ2-3; the D gene is possibly TRBD2 (5 bases). Germline V gene sequence: CDR1 MNHEY, CDR2 SVGAGI. Deletions cut 2 bases from V and 0 bases from J, with 9 bases between. The CDR3 runs to 15 residues. CDR3 sequence (DNA): TGTGCCAGCAGTTACGGGCAGCGGAGCACAGATACGCAGTATTTT. It specifies CASSYGQRSTDTQYF.

This rearrangement joins TRBV2 to TRBJ2-7, with 7 bases that match TRBD2. Per germline, CDR1 SNHLY and CDR2 FYNNEI. The J segment lost 6 bases and the V segment lost 4 bases, leaving 3 bases of the junction unmatched. The CDR3 runs 12 residues. The CDR3 sequence: CASSALAREQYF. CDR3 in DNA: TGTGCCAGCAGTGCACTAGCGCGCGAGCAGTACTTC.

CDR3 sequence reads: CSAELGDSGNTIYF. The CDR3 DNA sequence: TGCAGCGCCGAGCTTGGGGACTCTGGAAACACCATATATTTT. The chain is built from TRBV29-1 and TRBJ1-3; no clear D. The CDR3 covers 14 residues. V was cut by 7 bases and J by 0 bases, with 13 bases left in between. Looked up from germline, CDR1 is SQVTM and CDR2 is ANQGSEA.

In its sample, this clone was seen once. In nucleotides, the CDR3 is TGTGCCTGGCAATTCCTATTCGGCAGGGGATCTAACTATGGCTACACCTTC. Protein: CAWQFLFGRGSNYGYTF. The genes are TRBV30 and TRBJ1-2; D is perhaps TRBD1 (6 bases). Germline V CDR1 and CDR2: GTSNPN, SVGIG (reference sequence). This CDR3 comprises 17 residues. V was trimmed by 5 bases and J by 0 bases, leaving 22 bases between them.

This chain joins TRBV4-2 and TRBJ2-1; TRBD1 agrees at 8 bases. The CDR3 consists of 16 residues. J was trimmed by 8 bases and V by 0 bases; bases with no gene match: 9. CDR1 is LGHNA, CDR2 YNFKEQ, per germline. Here the CDR3 DNA reads TGTGCCAGCAGCCAAGATCGCGGACAGGGAGTCCATGAGCAGTTCTTC. Protein sequence: CASSQDRGQGVHEQFF.

With respect to this clone: Sequence at one end of the junction differs from germline and may be a read error. This sequence joins TRBV28 and TRBJ2-5, with TRBD2 matching over 9 bases. CDR3 length equals 16 residues. Looked up from germline, CDR1 is MDHEN and CDR2 is SYDVKM. This chain's CDR3 is CASSLTNGTSRFEVHF. As DNA, the CDR3 is TGTGCCAGCAGCCTAACGAACGGGACTAGCCGATTCGAAGTACACTTC.

The V and J genes are TRBV7-5 and TRBJ2-7; the DNA was not compared with TRBD1, the D call given in the table. TRBV7-5 is designated a pseudogene. This CDR3 has 13 amino acids. The CDR3 bases are TGTGCCAGCAGACAGGACAGGGCCTACGAGCAGTACTTC. Translating it yields CASRQDRAYEQYF.

This chain links TRBV4-1 with TRBJ2-1; a possible D gene is TRBD2 (5 bases). The CDR3 has 16 amino acids. V lost 4 bases to trimming and J lost 5 bases, with 18 bases between them. In germline, CDR1 is MGHRA, CDR2 YSYEKL. The DNA for the CDR3 is TGCGCCAGCAGCCTGGGGTTAGCGAGCTCTAACAATGAGCAGTTCTTC. Translating gives CASSLGLASSNNEQFF.

This chain joins TRBV5-6 and TRBJ2-7; tentatively, D is TRBD1 (5 bases). The CDR3 is 12 amino acids. Germline V gene sequence: CDR1 SGHDT, CDR2 YYEEEE. V was pared by 4 bases and J by 5 bases, with 10 bases between. The CDR3 region is CASSEVGDEQYF. CDR3 sequence (DNA): TGTGCCAGCAGCGAGGTAGGGGACGAGCAGTACTTC.

The chain combines TRBV28 with TRBJ1-5, with TRBD1 as a possible D gene (6 bases). The CDR3 sequence is 14 residues long. Germline V lookup: CDR1 MDHEN, CDR2 SYDVKM. Trimming removed 7 bases at V and 3 bases at J, with 13 bases between. As DNA, the CDR3 is TGTGCCAGCATTCCCAGGGACAACAATCAGCCCCAGCATTTT. It codes for CASIPRDNNQPQHF.

J is TRBJ1-2 and V is TRBV11-2, with 9 bases that match TRBD1. V shed 4 bases and J 5 bases; nucleotides not matched to a gene: 8. The CDR3 is 15 amino acids. The V gene's germline CDR1 is SGHAT and CDR2 FQNNGV. CDR3 in DNA: TGTGCCAGCAGCTCCTCCCCGGGACAGGGATATGGCTACACCTTC. Its translation: CASSSSPGQGYGYTF.